This T cell receptor (beta chain) appears in the sequencing data of a study of beta chain features in type 1 diabetes. The wider study: Patients were similar to healthy donors in age and gender (as well as in cell yields). General study points: Among patients with Type 1 diabetes, TCRB CDR3s were moderately but significantly shorter in every one of the four CD4+ subsets. The study found that naive, central memory and Treg TCRB repertoires appeared more similar in patients than in healthy donors.

Of the isolated RNA, all was reverse transcribed, and so the sequenced material was expressed TCRB transcripts. Only in-frame clones appear in the TCRdb table, and some are missing; sequencing was by immunoSEQ multiplex PCR. The data show about 160,000 clones, around 7.8% seen once. V was trimmed by 3 bases and J by 4 bases, leaving 7 bases between them. The CDR3 totals 13 residues. The germline V gene encodes CDR1 SGHTA and CDR2 FQGNSA. As concerns this clone: Its target is not known.

The V gene is TRBV7-2, the J gene TRBJ1-5; D is ambiguous. Sequencing used central memory CD4+ T cells from blood. This TCR was sampled from a woman between 35 and 50 years old with type 1 diabetes. CDR3 bases: TGTGCCAGCAGCTTGGCGGCTAATCAGCCCCAGCATTTT. Its translation is CASSLAANQPQHF. The variable domain in full, with the rest retrieved from reference TRBV7-2 and TRBJ1-5, is GAGVSQSPSNKVTEKGKDVELRCDPISGHTALYWYRQSLGQGLEFLIYFQGNSAPDKSGLPSDRFSAERTGGSVSTLTIQRTQQEDSAVYLCASSLAANQPQHFGDGTRLSIL.